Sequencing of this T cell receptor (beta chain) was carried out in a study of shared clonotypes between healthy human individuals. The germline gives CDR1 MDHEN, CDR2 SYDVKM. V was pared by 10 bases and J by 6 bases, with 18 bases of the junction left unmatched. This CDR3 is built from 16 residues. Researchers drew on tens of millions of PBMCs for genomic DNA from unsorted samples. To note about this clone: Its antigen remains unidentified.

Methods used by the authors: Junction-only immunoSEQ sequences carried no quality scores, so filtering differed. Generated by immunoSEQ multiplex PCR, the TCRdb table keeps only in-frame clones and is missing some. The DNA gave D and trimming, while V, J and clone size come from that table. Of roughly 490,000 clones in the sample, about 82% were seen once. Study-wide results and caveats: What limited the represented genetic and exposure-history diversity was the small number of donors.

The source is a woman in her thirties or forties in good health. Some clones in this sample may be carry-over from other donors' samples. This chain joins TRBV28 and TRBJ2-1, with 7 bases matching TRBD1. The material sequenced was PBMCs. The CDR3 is CANSPSIGGPPNEQFF. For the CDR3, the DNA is TGTGCCAACAGCCCCTCGATAGGGGGCCCGCCCAATGAGCAGTTCTTC.